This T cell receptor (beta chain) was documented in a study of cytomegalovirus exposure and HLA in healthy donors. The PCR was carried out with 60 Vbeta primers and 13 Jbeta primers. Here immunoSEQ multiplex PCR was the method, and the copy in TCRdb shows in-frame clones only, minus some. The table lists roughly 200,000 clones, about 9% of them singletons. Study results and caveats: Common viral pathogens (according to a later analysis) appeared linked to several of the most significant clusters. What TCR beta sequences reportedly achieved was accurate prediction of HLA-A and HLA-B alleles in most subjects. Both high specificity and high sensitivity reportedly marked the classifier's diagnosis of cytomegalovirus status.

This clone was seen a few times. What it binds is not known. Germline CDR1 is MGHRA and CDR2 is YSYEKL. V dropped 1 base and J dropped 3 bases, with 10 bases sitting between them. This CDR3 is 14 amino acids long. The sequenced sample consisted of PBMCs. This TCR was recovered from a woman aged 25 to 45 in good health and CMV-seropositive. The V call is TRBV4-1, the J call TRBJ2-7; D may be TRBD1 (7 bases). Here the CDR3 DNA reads TGCGCCAGCAGCCAAGCCCAGGGGGGCTACGAGCAGTACTTC. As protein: CASSQAQGGYEQYF.